This T cell receptor (beta chain) was sequenced for a study of T cell responses to AZD1222 COVID-19 vaccine. Sequencing used immunoSEQ multiplex PCR; TCRdb keeps in-frame clones, though not all of them. Of 80,000 to 90,000 clones in the sample, 88% were seen once. The starting material was peripheral blood, obtained on day 0 of MenACWY control vaccination. The sequence derives from an adult in good health.

The CDR3 sequence: CASSQKGGGGEKLFF. Written as DNA, the CDR3 is TGTGCCAGCAGCCAAAAAGGGGGGGGAGGCGAAAAACTGTTTTTT. This sequence joins TRBV4-2 and TRBJ1-4, with TRBD1 as a possible D gene (6 bases). CDR3 length: 15 amino acids. The V gene lost 2 bases and the J gene lost 8 bases, with 15 bases spanning the gap. Germline V lookup: CDR1 LGHNA, CDR2 YNFKEQ.